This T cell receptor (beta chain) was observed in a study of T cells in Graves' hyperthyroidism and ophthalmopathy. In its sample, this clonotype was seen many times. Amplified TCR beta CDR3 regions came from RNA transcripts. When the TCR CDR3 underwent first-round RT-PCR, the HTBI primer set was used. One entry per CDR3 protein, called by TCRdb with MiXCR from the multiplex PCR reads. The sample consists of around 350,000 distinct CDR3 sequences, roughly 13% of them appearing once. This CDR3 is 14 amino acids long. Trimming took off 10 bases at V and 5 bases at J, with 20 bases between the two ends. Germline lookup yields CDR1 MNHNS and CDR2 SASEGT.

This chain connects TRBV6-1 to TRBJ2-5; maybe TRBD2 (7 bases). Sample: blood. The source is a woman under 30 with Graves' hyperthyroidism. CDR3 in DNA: TGTGCCACCTACGGTGGGGGGGCCGGTGAGACCCAGTACTTC. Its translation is CATYGGGAGETQYF.